The 10 T cell receptor beta chains below all came from one sample that was sequenced in a study of OX40 agonist ivuxolimab in advanced cancers. Assay: immunoSEQ multiplex PCR; the TCRdb copy retains only in-frame clones and omits some. The data hold approximately 30,000 clones, with approximately 81% observed a single time. The sample in question was CD4+ or CD8+ T cells sorted from blood, obtained in a trial of the OX40 agonist ivuxolimab. The receptors shown here come from an adult with an advanced solid tumor such as melanoma, head and neck, liver or kidney cancer.

V usage is TRBV15 and J usage is TRBJ1-2; tentatively, D is TRBD1 (5 bases). Trimming shortened V by 5 bases and J by 7 bases, and 20 bases separated the two germline ends. CDR3 length equals 15 residues. Germline loops: CDR1 LNHNV, CDR2 YYDKDF (reference sequence). DNA of the CDR3: TGTGCCACCAGCTCCCCGCTGACCAGTAGGGGTGGCTACACCTTC. This gives the protein CATSSPLTSRGGYTF.

V usage is TRBV15 and J usage is TRBJ2-6; 7 positions match TRBD1. Germline CDR1 LNHNV, CDR2 YYDKDF (reference sequence). This CDR3 comprises 17 residues. J gave up 0 bases and V 0 bases, and 2 bases lay outside the gene matches. The CDR3 sequence is CATSREDRSSGANVLTF. The CDR3 DNA reads as TGTGCCACCAGCAGAGAGGACAGGAGCTCTGGGGCCAACGTCCTGACTTTC.

The chain links TRBV9 to TRBJ2-3; D is uncertain. Germline-derived CDR1 and CDR2 are SGDLS and YYNGEE. This CDR3 region has 16 residues. V dropped 4 bases and J dropped 3 bases, with 18 bases sitting between them. Written as DNA, the CDR3 is TGTGCCAGCAGCCTCCATCGGGCAACCGGGACAGATACGCAGTATTTT. Protein: CASSLHRATGTDTQYF. Full variable domain (rest looked up from reference TRBV9 and TRBJ2-3): DSGVTQTPKHLITATGQRVTLRCSPRSGDLSVYWYQQSLDQGLQFLIQYYNGEERAKGNILERFSAQQFPDLHSELNLSSLELGDSALYFCASSLHRATGTDTQYFGPGTRLTVL.

The chain combines TRBV19 with TRBJ1-5, with D tentatively TRBD1 (5 bases). The CDR3 extends over 14 amino acids. Between the trimmed V and J ends, which lost 3 bases and 2 bases, there was a span of 8 bases. Germline V gives CDR1 LNHDA, CDR2 SQIVND (reference sequence). The CDR3 reads CASSIKGGNQPQHF. CDR3 DNA sequence: TGTGCCAGTAGTATTAAAGGGGGCAATCAGCCCCAGCATTTT.

This CDR3 is CASSVGGVRAGNTIYF. The CDR3 coding sequence is TGTGCCAGCAGCGTAGGTGGAGTTCGGGCTGGAAACACCATATATTTT. The chain carries TRBV7-8 and TRBJ1-3; D is undetermined. With 5 bases removed from V and 2 bases from J, the gap between germline ends came to 16 bases. The germline gives CDR1 SGHVS, CDR2 FQNEAQ. The CDR3 extends over 16 amino acids.

The rearrangement uses TRBV11-3 and TRBJ2-3; TRBD1 might be the D (6 bases). Germline loops: CDR1 SGHNT, CDR2 YENEEA. The CDR3 loop spans 16 amino acids. V lost 1 base, J lost 1 base, and 12 bases lay in between. CDR3 in DNA: TGTGCCAGCAGCTTAGGTCTCAGGGGCGGCACAGATACGCAGTATTTT. Residues: CASSLGLRGGTDTQYF.

The chain joins TRBV28 to TRBJ1-2, with 10 bases that match TRBD1. CDR1 is MDHEN and CDR2 is SYDVKM in the germline V gene. V dropped 3 bases and J dropped 1; count of bases not matched to a gene: 8. CDR3 length: 17 amino acids. CDR3 region: CASSFDRGLIVNYGYTF. The CDR3 DNA reads as TGTGCCAGCAGTTTCGACAGGGGGCTAATTGTTAACTATGGCTACACCTTC.

The chain combines TRBV6-5 with TRBJ1-1, with D possibly matching TRBD1 (5 bases). The CDR3 covers 16 residues. Germline CDR1 is MNHEY and CDR2 is SVGAGI. V was shortened by 0 bases and J by 5 bases, with 16 bases between the two germline ends. CDR3 residues: CASSYSLFKGRTEAFF. In DNA, the CDR3 is TGTGCCAGCAGTTACTCGTTATTTAAGGGGCGGACTGAAGCTTTCTTT.

The chain joins TRBV2 to TRBJ1-2; D not resolved. The V end lost 3 bases, the J end lost 8 bases, and 10 bases lay between the germline ends. Germline V CDR1 and CDR2: SNHLY, FYNNEI. The CDR3 consists of 12 residues. CDR3: CASSEAARGYTF. The DNA for the CDR3 is TGTGCCAGCAGTGAGGCAGCAAGGGGCTACACCTTC.

The chain is built from TRBV5-1 and TRBJ2-7; D possibly uses TRBD1 or TRBD2 (5 bases each). Trimming shortened V by 4 bases and J by 3 bases, and 14 bases separated the two germline ends. The CDR3 consists of 14 residues. Germline CDR1 is SGHRS and CDR2 is YFSETQ. CDR3 residues: CASSPGPGGYEQYF. The CDR3 DNA sequence: TGCGCCAGCAGCCCCGGGCCTGGGGGCTACGAGCAGTACTTC.